Presented here are 26 T cell receptor beta chains from one specimen sequenced in a study of T cell responses to AZD1222 COVID-19 vaccine. This table comes from immunoSEQ multiplex PCR, and its TCRdb copy is limited to in-frame clones, with some not included. The sample contains approximately 150,000 clones, around 90% of which appear only once. The material was peripheral blood, obtained on day 0 of AZD1222 vaccination. These receptors were taken from an adult in good health.

The V and J genes are TRBV12-3 or TRBV12-4 and TRBJ2-7; unclear D gene. Trimming stripped 1 base from V and 1 base from J, with 5 bases between. There are 13 residues in the CDR3. The DNA of the CDR3 is TGTGCCAGCAGTTTAGATATTTCCTACGAGCAGTACTTC. Translating it yields CASSLDISYEQYF.

This chain connects TRBV7-8 to TRBJ2-6, with a possible D match to TRBD2 (5 bases). Germline V gene lookup returns CDR1 SGHVS and CDR2 FQNEAQ. The ends were cut back, 5 bases at V and 0 bases at J, with 14 bases in the middle. This CDR3 contains 17 residues. CDR3 DNA: TGTGCCAGCAGCCTCGGGATTCATAGCTCTGGGGCCAACGTCCTGACTTTC. This translates into CASSLGIHSSGANVLTF.

This chain links TRBV5-5 with TRBJ2-7; a weak D match, TRBD2 (5 bases). The CDR3 consists of 14 residues. V was shortened by 4 bases and J by 3 bases, with 14 bases between the two germline ends. Germline CDR1 reads SGHKS; CDR2 reads YYEKEE (reference sequence). CDR3 in DNA: TGTGCCAGCAGCCCTGGTTATGGGAGCTACGAGCAGTACTTC. Encoded protein: CASSPGYGSYEQYF.

This chain uses TRBV6-2 or TRBV6-3 with TRBJ1-1, with D tentatively TRBD1 (6 bases). V lost 5 bases and J 1 base, leaving 20 bases between the germline ends. CDR1 and CDR2 (germline): MNHEY, SVGEGT. CDR3 length: 17 amino acids. The CDR3 region is CASSPRYTGIENTEAFF. The CDR3, as DNA: TGTGCCAGCAGTCCGCGTTATACAGGGATAGAGAACACTGAAGCTTTCTTT.

This clone came up once. The chain carries TRBV25-1 and TRBJ1-1; 9 positions agree with TRBD1. The CDR3 is 13 residues long. Germline CDR1 and CDR2: MGHDK and SYGVNS. With V trimmed by 5 bases and J by 5 bases, 3 bases remained unmatched. The CDR3 sequence is CASSTQGATEAFF. The CDR3 nucleotides are TGTGCCAGCAGTACACAGGGGGCTACTGAAGCTTTCTTT.

This clone came up once. The chain carries TRBV7-8 and TRBJ2-7; 9 bases match TRBD2. The CDR3 totals 16 residues. Germline loops: CDR1 SGHVS, CDR2 FQNEAQ. Trimming at V came to 4 bases and at J to 0 bases, leaving 7 bases not matched to a gene. The CDR3 protein is CASSSRKAGGSYEQYF. CDR3 DNA: TGTGCCAGCAGCTCCCGAAAAGCGGGAGGCTCCTACGAGCAGTACTTC.

The chain employs TRBV6-1 and TRBJ1-5, with 7 nucleotides matching TRBD1. CDR3 length equals 16 residues. J was trimmed by 9 bases and V by 4 bases; bases with no gene match: 15. Germline-derived CDR1 and CDR2 are MNHNS and SASEGT. The chain's CDR3 is CASSVKPGTDTRPQHF. CDR3 DNA: TGTGCCAGCAGTGTTAAACCGGGGACAGACACGAGGCCCCAGCATTTT.

The V and J genes are TRBV27 and TRBJ1-1, with a possible D match to TRBD1 (6 bases). This CDR3 contains 13 residues. The V gene lost 5 bases and the J gene lost 8 bases, with 15 bases spanning the gap. The germline V gene has CDR1 MNHEY and CDR2 SMNVEV (reference sequence). CDR3 protein: CASSLGAGIEAFF. CDR3 in DNA: TGTGCCAGCAGTCTGGGGGCGGGGATCGAAGCTTTCTTT.

This clone was counted once. The V call is TRBV18, the J call TRBJ1-4; TRBD1 matches 8 bases. The CDR3 has 16 residues. Germline CDR1 KGHSH, CDR2 LQKENI. J lost 0 bases, V lost 1 base, and 1 base had no gene match. CDR3 sequence (DNA): TGTGCCAGCTCACCACGACAGGGGCCAACTAATGAAAAACTGTTTTTT. It translates to CASSPRQGPTNEKLFF.

J is TRBJ1-6 and V is TRBV6-5, with a tentative D call TRBD1 (6 bases). Germline CDR1 is MNHEY and CDR2 is SVGAGI. CDR3 size: 15 residues. The ends were cut back, 0 bases at V and 8 bases at J, with 11 bases in the middle. DNA of the CDR3: TGTGCCAGCAGTTACTCGCAGGGGCTATATTCACCCCTCCACTTT. Its translation is CASSYSQGLYSPLHF.

The table lists this clone with a count of one. The chain couples TRBV5-1 to TRBJ2-5; no definite D call. V was trimmed by 1 base and J by 5 bases, leaving 21 bases between them. Germline V gives CDR1 SGHRS, CDR2 YFSETQ. CDR3 length: 17 residues. The CDR3 region is CASSLRSRVLGQETQYF. The CDR3 DNA follows: TGCGCCAGCAGCTTGAGAAGTCGTGTACTGGGCCAGGAGACCCAGTACTTC.

The chain links TRBV19 to TRBJ2-5; TRBD2 is a possible D gene (5 bases). This CDR3 has 13 residues. Trimming removed 7 bases from V and 2 bases from J, with 11 bases in between. The germline CDR1 and CDR2 sequences are LNHDA and SQIVND (reference sequence). Here the CDR3 DNA reads TGTGCCAGTACCCTCCGGGGTCAAGAGACCCAGTACTTC. Translation gives CASTLRGQETQYF.

The gene calls are TRBV4-2 and TRBJ2-5, with D perhaps assigned TRBD1 or TRBD2 (6 bases each). V was clipped by 5 bases and J by 4 bases, with 26 bases between them. The CDR3 length is 18 residues. CDR1 LGHNA and CDR2 YNFKEQ come from the germline V gene. In DNA, the CDR3 is TGTGCCAGCAGCTCAAGGGGGGTAGCGCCAACAGCGAGAGAGACCCAGTACTTC. This translates into CASSSRGVAPTARETQYF.

Note on this clone: At one boundary the junction diverges from the germline segment, which might be a read error. The chain employs TRBV7-7 and TRBJ2-1; 11 bases agree with TRBD2. CDR1 and CDR2 (germline): SSHAT, FNYEAQ (reference sequence). This CDR3 has 17 amino acids. The CDR3 DNA sequence: TGTGCTAGCAGCCCTAATAGCGGGAGGGGGCCCTACAATGAGCAGTTCTTC. This codes for CASSPNSGRGPYNEQFF.

The rearrangement links TRBV5-4 to TRBJ1-2; a possible D gene is TRBD1 (6 bases). Trimming removed 0 bases at V and 1 base at J, with 13 bases between. The CDR3 loop spans 16 amino acids. The germline V gene encodes CDR1 SGHNT and CDR2 YYREEE (reference sequence). The CDR3 reads CASSLDRDSFNYGYTF. Here the CDR3 DNA reads TGTGCCAGCAGCTTGGACAGGGATTCCTTTAACTATGGCTACACCTTC.

J is TRBJ2-5 and V is TRBV5-4, with 11 nucleotides matching TRBD2. Germline V gene lookup returns CDR1 SGHNT and CDR2 YYREEE (reference sequence). The trim removed 3 bases at V and 4 bases at J, leaving 14 bases unmatched. The CDR3 loop spans 18 amino acids. The CDR3 reads CASSSDVIAGGSGETQYF. The CDR3 DNA reads TGTGCCAGCAGCTCAGATGTCATAGCGGGAGGGTCGGGAGAGACCCAGTACTTC.

This clone was observed a single time. The chain joins TRBV6-5 to TRBJ2-3; D remains ambiguous. CDR1 and CDR2 (germline): MNHEY, SVGAGI. V lost 5 bases and J 4 bases, leaving 10 bases between the germline ends. The CDR3 totals 13 residues. The CDR3: CASSPPMADTQYF. The CDR3 coding sequence is TGTGCCAGCAGTCCCCCCATGGCAGATACGCAGTATTTT.

This sequence joins TRBV11-2 and TRBJ2-1; TRBD2 might be the D (6 bases). This CDR3 is 18 amino acids long. Germline assignment: CDR1 SGHAT and CDR2 FQNNGV. Trimming removed 3 bases at V and 3 bases at J, with 21 bases between. Here the CDR3 reads CASSLRVSGTHLYNEQFF. The CDR3 DNA sequence: TGTGCCAGCAGCTTGCGCGTATCAGGGACTCACCTCTACAATGAGCAGTTCTTC.

This clone was recorded once. The CDR3 region has the DNA TGTGCCTGGAGTGGACTCAATGAGCAGTTCTTC. It translates to CAWSGLNEQFF. The genes are TRBV30 and TRBJ2-1; D unresolved. V was trimmed by 1 base and J by 6 bases, leaving 4 bases between them. This CDR3 contains 11 residues. Per germline, CDR1 GTSNPN and CDR2 SVGIG (reference sequence).

This sequence joins TRBV6-1 and TRBJ1-2, with 10 bases that match TRBD1. The length of the CDR3 is 16 residues. The J segment lost 8 bases and the V segment lost 1 base, leaving 10 bases of the junction unmatched. Per germline, CDR1 MNHNS and CDR2 SASEGT. CDR3 amino acids: CASSEDWTGGGEGYTF. The CDR3 coding sequence is TGTGCCAGCAGTGAAGACTGGACAGGGGGAGGTGAGGGCTACACCTTC.

The chain is built from TRBV5-1 and TRBJ2-1; TRBD2 agrees at 10 bases. The germline gives CDR1 SGHRS, CDR2 YFSETQ. V shed 0 bases, J shed 8 bases, and the junction held 8 bases outside the gene matches. This CDR3 has 16 residues. In DNA, the CDR3 is TGCGCCAGCAGCTTGGGATTGATAGCGGGAGGTCATGAGCAGTTCTTC. Encoded protein: CASSLGLIAGGHEQFF. The variable domain in full, with the rest retrieved from reference TRBV5-1 and TRBJ2-1, is KAGVTQTPRYLIKTRGQQVTLSCSPISGHRSVSWYQQTPGQGLQFLFEYFSETQRNKGNFPGRFSGRQFSNSRSEMNVSTLELGDSALYLCASSLGLIAGGHEQFFGPGTRLTVL.

This clone was counted between two and nine times. This chain joins TRBV4-2 and TRBJ2-7; 7 bases are shared with TRBD1. J gave up 2 bases and V 4 bases, and 5 bases lay outside the gene matches. The germline gives CDR1 LGHNA, CDR2 YNFKEQ. The CDR3 is 14 amino acids. This CDR3 reads CASSPRTGAYEQYF. The CDR3 DNA follows: TGTGCCAGCAGCCCCCGGACAGGAGCCTACGAGCAGTACTTC.

The genes are TRBV27 and TRBJ1-2, with TRBD1 identical over 7 bases. V gave up 6 bases and J gave up 2 bases; unmatched junction bases: 6. The CDR3 length is 14 residues. The germline CDR1 and CDR2 sequences are MNHEY and SMNVEV (reference sequence). CDR3 nucleotides: TGTGCCAGCAGGAGGACAGGCGGGAACTATGGCTACACCTTC. Protein product: CASRRTGGNYGYTF.

The sample holds one count of this clone. This rearrangement joins TRBV10-2 to TRBJ1-4, with D perhaps TRBD1 (5 bases). CDR3 length equals 15 residues. Trimming pared 3 bases from V and 5 bases from J, leaving 13 bases between. The germline gives CDR1 WSHSY, CDR2 SAAADI. The CDR3 spells CASSDWDRLNEKLFF. In nucleotides, the CDR3 is TGCGCCAGCAGTGATTGGGACCGTCTGAATGAAAAACTGTTTTTT.

This sequence joins TRBV3-1 (or the pseudogene TRBV3-2) and TRBJ1-2, with 7 nucleotides matching TRBD1. Germline V gene lookup returns CDR1 LGHDT and CDR2 YNNKEL (reference sequence). The CDR3 loop spans 17 amino acids. V was pared by 3 bases and J by 1 base, with 11 bases of the junction left unmatched. The CDR3 DNA reads TGTGCCAGCAGCCACCCTAAAAACAGGGGAGGTAACTATGGCTACACCTTC. It is translated as CASSHPKNRGGNYGYTF.

V is TRBV18 and J is TRBJ2-1; D is uncertain. Germline values: CDR1 KGHSH, CDR2 LQKENI. The V and J ends lost 3 bases and 8 bases respectively, with 14 bases between them. This CDR3 has 14 amino acids. The CDR3 coding sequence is TGTGCCAGCTCACCGGAGTTCGTGCGCCATGAGCAGTTCTTC. Encoded protein: CASSPEFVRHEQFF.